Listed below are T cell receptor beta chains from one sample, sequenced in a study of OX40 agonist ivuxolimab in advanced cancers. The method was immunoSEQ multiplex PCR; TCRdb's version includes in-frame clones alone and lacks a portion of them. The table shows tens of thousands of clones, with approximately 86% occurring only once. The specimen comprised CD4+ or CD8+ T cells sorted from blood, sampled in a trial of the OX40 agonist ivuxolimab. The origin of the receptors is an adult with an advanced solid tumor such as melanoma, head and neck, liver or kidney cancer. The CDR3 runs from the conserved cysteine through the conserved F or W. The order of the fields is V gene, J gene, clone size, D gene, CDR3 DNA, CDR3 protein. A D gene is named only where the DNA matches it firmly. The size field is filled for only some rows; it gives once, few, many or a size class.

V gene: TRBV2
J gene: TRBJ2-7
clone size: -
D gene: -
CDR3 DNA: TGTGCCAGCAGTTTCCTGGGCCACGAGCAGTACTTC
CDR3 protein: CASSFLGHEQYF

V gene: TRBV11-2
J gene: TRBJ2-3
clone size: -
D gene: -
CDR3 DNA: TGTGCCAGCAGCTTAGGCGGGGCAGATACGCAGTATTTT
CDR3 protein: CASSLGGADTQYF

V gene: TRBV7-2
J gene: TRBJ2-1
clone size: -
D gene: -
CDR3 DNA: TGTGCCAGCATGACCGCGAGCTCCTACAATGAGCAGTTCTTC
CDR3 protein: CASMTASSYNEQFF

V gene: TRBV7-8
J gene: TRBJ2-3
clone size: -
D gene: -
CDR3 DNA: TGTGCCAGCAGCTTCAGGGGAGATACGCAGTATTTT
CDR3 protein: CASSFRGDTQYF

V gene: TRBV9
J gene: TRBJ1-3
clone size: -
D gene: -
CDR3 DNA: TGTGCCAGCAGCCCCGGGACACCATCTGGAAACACCATATATTTT
CDR3 protein: CASSPGTPSGNTIYF

V gene: TRBV6-5
J gene: TRBJ1-5
clone size: -
D gene: -
CDR3 DNA: TGTGCCAGCAGAATACGGGGCTGGGCTGAGCCCCAGCATTTT
CDR3 protein: CASRIRGWAEPQHF

V gene: TRBV10-3
J gene: TRBJ1-5
clone size: -
D gene: -
CDR3 DNA: TGTGCCATCAGTGAACAGGGTGACAGTCAGCCCCAGCATTTT
CDR3 protein: CAISEQGDSQPQHF

V gene: TRBV6-6
J gene: TRBJ2-1
clone size: once
D gene: -
CDR3 DNA: TGTGCCAGCAGTTTCCAGGCCCCGGGCAATGAGCAGTTCTTC
CDR3 protein: CASSFQAPGNEQFF

V gene: TRBV7-6
J gene: TRBJ2-2
clone size: -
D gene: -
CDR3 DNA: TGTGCCAGCAGCTTCTCGACCGACGGGGAGCTGTTTTTT
CDR3 protein: CASSFSTDGELFF

V gene: TRBV4-1
J gene: TRBJ2-5
clone size: -
D gene: -
CDR3 DNA: TGCGCCAGCAGCCTTCTACCGGGACACCAAGAGACCCAGTACTTC
CDR3 protein: CASSLLPGHQETQYF

V gene: TRBV9
J gene: TRBJ2-7
clone size: -
D gene: TRBD2
CDR3 DNA: TGTGCCAGCAGCGTAGACGATTATAGGTTCTCAGGACTAGCGTCTTACGAGCAGTACTTC
CDR3 protein: CASSVDDYRFSGLASYEQYF

V gene: TRBV28
J gene: TRBJ1-1
clone size: -
D gene: -
CDR3 DNA: TGTGCCAGCAGTTTATACCCCTCAACCGCCGCTTTCTTT
CDR3 protein: CASSLYPSTAAFF

V gene: TRBV7-2
J gene: TRBJ2-1
clone size: few
D gene: TRBD1
CDR3 DNA: TGTGCCAGCAGCCGGGCAGGGGGTGAGCAGTTCTTC
CDR3 protein: CASSRAGGEQFF

V gene: TRBV19
J gene: TRBJ1-4
clone size: -
D gene: -
CDR3 DNA: TGTGCCAGTAGTCCGGTGATGAGAACTAATGAAAAACTGTTTTTT
CDR3 protein: CASSPVMRTNEKLFF

V gene: TRBV11-1
J gene: TRBJ2-1
clone size: -
D gene: TRBD1
CDR3 DNA: TGTGCCAGCAGCTTGAAGAGACAGGGGATTTTCTCCTACAATGAGCAGTTCTTC
CDR3 protein: CASSLKRQGIFSYNEQFF

V gene: TRBV28
J gene: TRBJ1-5
clone size: once
D gene: -
CDR3 DNA: TGTGCCAGCAGTTCCAGGGCGGTCGATCAGCCCCAGCATTTT
CDR3 protein: CASSSRAVDQPQHF

V gene: TRBV7-9
J gene: TRBJ1-4
clone size: once
D gene: TRBD1
CDR3 DNA: TGTGCCAGCACCGAGGCACAGGGGGCGAGTGAAAAACTGTTTTTT
CDR3 protein: CASTEAQGASEKLFF

V gene: TRBV11-2
J gene: TRBJ1-5
clone size: -
D gene: -
CDR3 DNA: TGTGCCAGCAGCTTAGATTACAGGAGCAATCAGCCCCAGCATTTT
CDR3 protein: CASSLDYRSNQPQHF

V gene: TRBV18
J gene: TRBJ2-7
clone size: -
D gene: TRBD1
CDR3 DNA: TGTGCCAGCTCACCCGTGACAGGGTCTGAGCAGTACTTC
CDR3 protein: CASSPVTGSEQYF

V gene: TRBV29-1
J gene: TRBJ2-1
clone size: -
D gene: TRBD2
CDR3 DNA: TGCAGCGTGCGGGGGACTAGCGTTTACAATGAGCAGTTCTTC
CDR3 protein: CSVRGTSVYNEQFF

V gene: TRBV7-2
J gene: TRBJ2-2
clone size: -
D gene: -
CDR3 DNA: TGTGCCAGCAGCTTAGCGGGAGTACCCGGGGAGCTGTTTTTT
CDR3 protein: CASSLAGVPGELFF

V gene: TRBV4-1
J gene: TRBJ2-6
clone size: -
D gene: TRBD2
CDR3 DNA: TGCGCCAGCAGCCAAGATCGGCGGGGGGCGCCTTCTGGGGCCAACGTCCTGACTTTC
CDR3 protein: CASSQDRRGAPSGANVLTF